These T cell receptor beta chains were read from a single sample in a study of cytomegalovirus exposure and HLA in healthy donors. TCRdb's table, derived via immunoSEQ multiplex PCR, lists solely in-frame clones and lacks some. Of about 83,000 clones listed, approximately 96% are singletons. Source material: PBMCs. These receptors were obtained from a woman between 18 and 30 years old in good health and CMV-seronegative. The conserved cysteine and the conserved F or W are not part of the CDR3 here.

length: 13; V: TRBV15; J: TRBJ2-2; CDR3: ATSTGGLAAGELF
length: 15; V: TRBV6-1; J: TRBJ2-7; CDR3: ASSDYRTSGIYYEQY
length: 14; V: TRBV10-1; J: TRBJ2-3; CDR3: ASSVRASGKADTQY
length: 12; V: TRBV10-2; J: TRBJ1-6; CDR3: ASSEGREGSPLH
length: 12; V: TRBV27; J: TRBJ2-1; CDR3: ASSLILADNEQF
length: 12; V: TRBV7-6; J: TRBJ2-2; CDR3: ASSSEQATGELF
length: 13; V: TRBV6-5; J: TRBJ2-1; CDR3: ASSYSYERYNEQF
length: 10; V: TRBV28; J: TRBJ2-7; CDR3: ASDQAGDEQY
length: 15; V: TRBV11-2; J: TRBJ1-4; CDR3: ASSLDLPGQSIEKLF
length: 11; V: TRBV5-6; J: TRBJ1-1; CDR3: ASSRTGPTEAF
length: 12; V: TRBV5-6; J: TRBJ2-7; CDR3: ASSPLGALREQY
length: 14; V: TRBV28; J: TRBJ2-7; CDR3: ASSAIQGAPSNEQY
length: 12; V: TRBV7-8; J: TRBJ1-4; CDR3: ASVLTQSGGKLF
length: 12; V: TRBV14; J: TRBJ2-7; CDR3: ASSPTSGSYEQY
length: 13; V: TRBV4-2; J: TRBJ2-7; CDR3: ASSQEGGGTYEQY
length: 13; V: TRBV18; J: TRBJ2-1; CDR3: ASSPVLAGGDEQF
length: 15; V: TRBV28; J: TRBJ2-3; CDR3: ASSPFIGTGGRDTQY
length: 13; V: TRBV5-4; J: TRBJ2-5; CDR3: ASSLRSISQETQY
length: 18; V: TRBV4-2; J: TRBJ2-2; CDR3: ASSPIPGQGEGMWIGELF